This T cell receptor beta chain is from a study of OX40 agonist ivuxolimab in advanced cancers. The protocol was immunoSEQ multiplex PCR, while the TCRdb copy is restricted to in-frame clones and leaves out a portion. There are about 120,000 clones in the sample; approximately 90% occur only once, and around 0.57% lies in the top ten. The CDR3 runs to 13 residues. V was pared by 0 bases and J by 6 bases, with 12 bases between. Germline CDR1 GTSNPN, CDR2 SVGIG (reference sequence). Sequences were derived from CD4+ or CD8+ T cells sorted from blood, sampled in a trial of the OX40 agonist ivuxolimab. This TCR was sampled from an adult with an advanced solid tumor such as melanoma, head and neck, liver or kidney cancer. V usage is TRBV30 and J usage is TRBJ2-7; TRBD1 might be the D (5 bases). The CDR3 region has the DNA TGTGCCTGGAGTGTTTCAGGGAACGGCGAGCAGTACTTC. Amino acid sequence: CAWSVSGNGEQYF.